The 32 T cell receptor beta chains given below trace back to one sample, sequenced in a study of radiotherapy plus CTLA-4 blockade in lung cancer. TCRdb's copy holds only in-frame clones and misses some; the assay was immunoSEQ multiplex PCR. The sample lists roughly 75,000 clones; approximately 80% were seen once. Sample: peripheral blood, taken from a patient treated with radiotherapy plus ipilimumab. The receptor set was obtained from a human donor with non-small cell lung cancer who had stable disease on radiotherapy plus ipilimumab.

This rearrangement joins TRBV2 to TRBJ1-4, with TRBD1 matching over 8 bases. The J segment lost 7 bases and the V segment lost 7 bases, leaving 8 bases of the junction unmatched. The CDR3 contains 14 residues. Germline loops: CDR1 SNHLY, CDR2 FYNNEI. The CDR3 protein is CASTSDRASEKLFF. The CDR3 DNA is TGTGCCAGCACCTCGGACAGGGCGAGTGAAAAACTGTTTTTT.

V usage is TRBV19 and J usage is TRBJ2-5; unclear D gene. The CDR3 sequence is 15 residues long. V was cut by 3 bases and J by 1 base, with 12 bases left in between. CDR1 and CDR2 (germline): LNHDA, SQIVND (reference sequence). In nucleotides, the CDR3 is TGTGCCAGTAGTATCGGGCATCCTCCCCAAGAGACCCAGTACTTC. This gives the protein CASSIGHPPQETQYF.

The chain uses TRBV4-1 and TRBJ2-1; D remains unclear. Germline CDR1 and CDR2: MGHRA and YSYEKL. CDR3 length: 13 residues. V lost 0 bases, J lost 4 bases, and 4 bases lay in between. The CDR3 loop is CASSQETYNEQFF. CDR3 bases: TGCGCCAGCAGCCAAGAAACATACAATGAGCAGTTCTTC.

The genes are TRBV5-4 and TRBJ2-2, with D possibly matching TRBD2 (5 bases). Between the trimmed V and J ends, which lost 4 bases and 9 bases, there was a span of 13 bases. The CDR3 is 13 amino acids. Germline V gene lookup returns CDR1 SGHNT and CDR2 YYREEE (reference sequence). The CDR3 nucleotides are TGTGCCAGCAGCCCCCCGGCGGGTAGGGAGCTGTTTTTT. Translating it yields CASSPPAGRELFF.

The CDR3 nucleotides read TGTGCCTGGAGTGGCCTAGCGGAATACCAAGAGACCCAGTACTTC. Translated: CAWSGLAEYQETQYF. This chain joins TRBV30 and TRBJ2-5; 7 bases map to TRBD2. Germline values: CDR1 GTSNPN, CDR2 SVGIG (reference sequence). The CDR3 is made up of 15 amino acids. The V segment lost 1 base and the J segment 0 bases; nucleotides outside the gene matches: 5.

CDR3: CASSLDRGRSYEQYF. The CDR3 DNA sequence: TGTGCCAGCTCACTCGACAGGGGCCGCTCCTACGAGCAGTACTTC. The chain couples TRBV18 to TRBJ2-5, with TRBD1 matching 8 bases. Near its end, the DNA agrees better with TRBJ2-7, so the J call may be wrong. Germline CDR1 KGHSH, CDR2 LQKENI. The CDR3 runs to 15 residues.

This chain joins TRBV5-1 and TRBJ2-4; no reliable D call. The CDR3 has 15 residues. Trimming left V 0 bases short and J 0 bases short, with 7 bases between. Germline CDR1 reads SGHRS; CDR2 reads YFSETQ. The CDR3, as DNA: TGCGCCAGCAGCTTGGGCGTACTAGCCAAAAACATTCAGTACTTC. Translating gives CASSLGVLAKNIQYF. Using reference TRBV5-1 and TRBJ2-4 for the parts outside the CDR3, the full variable domain is KAGVTQTPRYLIKTRGQQVTLSCSPISGHRSVSWYQQTPGQGLQFLFEYFSETQRNKGNFPGRFSGRQFSNSRSEMNVSTLELGDSALYLCASSLGVLAKNIQYFGAGTRLSVL.

The chain employs TRBV10-2 and TRBJ1-2; D may be TRBD1 (6 bases). The CDR3 is made up of 11 amino acids. Germline V CDR1 and CDR2: WSHSY, SAAADI. The V end was cut by 7 bases, the J end by 8 bases, with 11 bases between. In nucleotides, the CDR3 is TGCGCCAGCACTGGCAGGGGCGGCTACACCTTC. It encodes CASTGRGGYTF.

The J gene is TRBJ2-2, the V gene TRBV10-3, with a possible D match to TRBD2 (7 bases). The CDR3 has 14 residues. Trimming left V 8 bases short and J 5 bases short, with 15 bases between. Germline CDR1 is ENHRY and CDR2 is SYGVKD. CDR3 DNA: TGTGCCATCGGCGGACTAGGGGGAACCGGGGAGCTGTTTTTT. Its translation is CAIGGLGGTGELFF.

This clone was found a few times. For the CDR3, the DNA is TGTGCCAGCAGCTTTCAGGGGGCAGCCGGGGAGCTGTTTTTT. Amino acid sequence: CASSFQGAAGELFF. The V and J genes are TRBV7-9 and TRBJ2-2; 8 nucleotides agree with TRBD1. The CDR3 runs to 14 residues. V trimming: 3 bases; J trimming: 6 bases; junction bases outside the gene matches: 3. Germline V gene sequence: CDR1 SEHNR, CDR2 FQNEAQ (reference sequence).

This chain links TRBV6-1 with TRBJ2-7; perhaps TRBD2 as D (7 bases). V shed 1 base and J shed 2 bases, with 18 bases lying between them. CDR1 is MNHNS and CDR2 is SASEGT in the germline V gene. This CDR3 is 17 amino acids long. The CDR3 DNA reads TGTGCCAGCAGTGAAGGTTTAGGCGGGGGCCTGACCTACGAGCAGTACTTC. Translation: CASSEGLGGGLTYEQYF.

The chain has TRBV2 and TRBJ2-7; 12 nucleotides align to TRBD2. CDR1 is SNHLY and CDR2 is FYNNEI in the germline V gene. Trimming removed 4 bases from V and 13 bases from J; junction bases left unmatched: 11. The CDR3 is 14 residues long. In nucleotides, the CDR3 is TGTGCCAGCAGTGGACTAGCGGGAGCCTCTAGTCGATACTTC. Translating gives CASSGLAGASSRYF.

This chain joins TRBV6-1 and TRBJ1-1, with a possible D match to TRBD1 (5 bases). V was shortened by 8 bases and J by 0 bases, with 10 bases between the two germline ends. Looked up from germline, CDR1 is MNHNS and CDR2 is SASEGT. This CDR3 has 13 residues. The CDR3 DNA follows: TGTGCCAGCGGAGGGGCGATGAACACTGAAGCTTTCTTT. It encodes CASGGAMNTEAFF.

This clone was found a few times. The V call is TRBV5-1, the J call TRBJ2-7; D is ambiguous. Germline V gene sequence: CDR1 SGHRS, CDR2 YFSETQ. V lost 6 bases and J lost 1, with 11 bases in between. The CDR3 runs to 13 residues. This CDR3 reads CASIGPRSYEQYF. The CDR3 nucleotides are TGCGCCAGCATAGGGCCTCGTTCCTACGAGCAGTACTTC.

The chain couples TRBV28 to TRBJ2-5; D is possibly TRBD2 (6 bases). The CDR3 loop spans 15 amino acids. The germline V gene encodes CDR1 MDHEN and CDR2 SYDVKM. V lost 1 base and J 1 base, leaving 10 bases between the germline ends. The CDR3 region is CASSLYGGAQETQYF. The CDR3 coding sequence is TGTGCCAGCAGTTTATACGGCGGGGCCCAAGAGACCCAGTACTTC.

The V call is TRBV28, the J call TRBJ2-7; TRBD1 matches at 9 bases. This CDR3 spans 15 amino acids. The V segment lost 2 bases and the J segment 2 bases; nucleotides outside the gene matches: 4. Germline V gives CDR1 MDHEN, CDR2 SYDVKM. This CDR3 reads CASSLTGTGTYEQYF. The CDR3 coding sequence is TGTGCCAGCAGTTTAACAGGGACAGGGACCTACGAGCAGTACTTC.

The V call is TRBV30, the J call TRBJ2-7; D is possibly TRBD1 (6 bases). V dropped 0 bases and J dropped 6 bases, with 15 bases sitting between them. Germline V gene sequence: CDR1 GTSNPN, CDR2 SVGIG (reference sequence). The CDR3 has 14 residues. CDR3 nucleotide sequence: TGTGCCTGGAGTGTTACACAGGGCCTAAGCGAGCAGTACTTC. Residues: CAWSVTQGLSEQYF.

The rearrangement uses TRBV6-5 and TRBJ1-1; TRBD1 agrees at 7 bases. The junction had 4 bases not matched to a gene; V was cut back by 0 bases and J by 0 bases. The CDR3 totals 16 residues. From germline, CDR1 is MNHEY and CDR2 SVGAGI. In nucleotides, the CDR3 is TGTGCCAGCAGTTACTCGGCAGGGGGATTGAACACTGAAGCTTTCTTT. Its protein is CASSYSAGGLNTEAFF.

The chain has TRBV5-4 and TRBJ1-1; D is undetermined. The V end lost 0 bases, the J end lost 3 bases, and 12 bases lay between the germline ends. The germline CDR1 and CDR2 sequences are SGHNT and YYREEE (reference sequence). This CDR3 spans 15 amino acids. The CDR3 protein is CASSLGPSSDTEAFF. The DNA of the CDR3 is TGTGCCAGCAGCTTGGGACCCAGCTCTGACACTGAAGCTTTCTTT.

This clone has just one count. The chain links TRBV11-2 to TRBJ2-2; 11 bases align to TRBD1. The CDR3 has 15 amino acids. Unmatched junction bases numbered 6, after V lost 5 bases and J lost 7 bases. Looked up from germline, CDR1 is SGHAT and CDR2 is FQNNGV. In DNA form, the CDR3 reads TGTGCCAGCAGCCTGGACAGGGGGCATCACGGGGAGCTGTTTTTT. It is translated as CASSLDRGHHGELFF.

This chain uses TRBV7-3 with TRBJ1-1, with D perhaps matching TRBD1 (5 bases). Germline V CDR1 and CDR2: SGHTA, FQGTGA. Trimming pared 0 bases from V and 3 bases from J, leaving 5 bases between. CDR3 length equals 13 residues. The CDR3 DNA sequence: TGTGCCAGCAGCTTAACAGGGGACACTGAAGCTTTCTTT. This gives the protein CASSLTGDTEAFF.

The chain links TRBV6-5 to TRBJ1-4, with a possible D match to TRBD1 (5 bases). Germline V gene data show CDR1 as MNHEY and CDR2 as SVGAGI. V lost 6 bases to trimming and J lost 6 bases, with 14 bases between them. This CDR3 has 14 residues. This chain's CDR3 is CASSRVGEDEKLFF. The CDR3 coding sequence is TGTGCCAGCAGCCGGGTGGGGGAGGATGAAAAACTGTTTTTT.

This chain links TRBV28 with TRBJ2-7; 7 nucleotides align to TRBD1. The CDR3 totals 15 residues. J lost 0 bases, V lost 8 bases, and 10 bases had no gene match. Germline values: CDR1 MDHEN, CDR2 SYDVKM. The CDR3 DNA sequence: TGTGCCAGCGGAGTGACAGGGCGCGCCTCCTACGAGCAGTACTTC. Its translation: CASGVTGRASYEQYF. The full variable domain, rest sourced from reference TRBV28 and TRBJ2-7, is DVKVTQSSRYLVKRTGEKVFLECVQDMDHENMFWYRQDPGLGLRLIYFSYDVKMKEKGDIPEGYSVSREKKERFSLILESASTNQTSMYLCASGVTGRASYEQYFGPGTRLTVT.

This chain connects TRBV10-2 to TRBJ2-5; 10 positions match TRBD1. J lost 4 bases, V lost 6 bases, and 5 bases had no gene match. The CDR3 is made up of 14 amino acids. The germline V gene has CDR1 WSHSY and CDR2 SAAADI. The CDR3 is CASSPGQGSETQYF. The CDR3 DNA is TGCGCCAGCAGCCCGGGACAGGGGTCAGAGACCCAGTACTTC.

The DNA of the CDR3 is TGTGCCAGTAGTATAGACCGGACAGGGTCCTACGAGCAGTACTTC. Protein product: CASSIDRTGSYEQYF. This chain joins TRBV19 and TRBJ2-7; the match to TRBD1 covers 8 bases. This CDR3 has 15 residues. The trim removed 0 bases at V and 1 base at J, leaving 2 bases unmatched. Germline V gene lookup returns CDR1 LNHDA and CDR2 SQIVND (reference sequence).

The chain combines TRBV15 with TRBJ1-5; D is unresolved. The V end lost 5 bases, the J end lost 2 bases, and 10 bases lay between the germline ends. Germline V CDR1 and CDR2: LNHNV, YYDKDF (reference sequence). CDR3 size: 14 residues. CDR3 sequence (DNA): TGTGCCACCAGCCGACGGGGTGGCAATCAGCCCCAGCATTTT. As protein: CATSRRGGNQPQHF.

CDR3 coding DNA: TGTGCCAGCAGCCTCACAGAGCGGGCTTTCTTT. It encodes CASSLTERAFF. The chain is built from TRBV7-9 and TRBJ1-1; D is unresolved. The germline V gene encodes CDR1 SEHNR and CDR2 FQNEAQ (reference sequence). V was pared by 5 bases and J by 11 bases, with 12 bases between. The CDR3 totals 11 residues.

V usage is TRBV11-3 and J usage is TRBJ2-7; 8 nucleotides match TRBD1. Germline-derived CDR1 and CDR2 are SGHNT and YENEEA. The length of the CDR3 is 15 residues. V lost 5 bases and J lost 2; bases outside the gene matches: 8. The chain's CDR3 is CASSRGRQGTYEQYF. The CDR3 coding sequence is TGTGCCAGCAGCCGAGGTAGACAGGGGACCTACGAGCAGTACTTC. Variable domain in full (rest from reference TRBV11-3 and TRBJ2-7): EAGVVQSPRYKIIEKKQPVAFWCNPISGHNTLYWYLQNLGQGPELLIRYENEEAVDDSQLPKDRFSAERLKGVDSTLKIQPAELGDSAVYLCASSRGRQGTYEQYFGPGTRLTVT.

V usage is TRBV11-1 and J usage is TRBJ2-7; D gene uncertain. V was trimmed by 2 bases and J by 0 bases, leaving 20 bases between them. The germline V gene has CDR1 SGHAT and CDR2 FQDESV (reference sequence). CDR3 size: 18 residues. In nucleotides, the CDR3 is TGTGCCAGCAGCTTACTGGCGGCCCCCCGACCCCGCTCCTACGAGCAGTACTTC. Translating it yields CASSLLAAPRPRSYEQYF.

The sample holds a few counts of this clone. The chain carries TRBV10-3 and TRBJ2-7, with D perhaps assigned TRBD1 or TRBD2 (5 bases each). V lost 4 bases, J lost 6 bases, and 16 bases lay in between. Germline lookup yields CDR1 ENHRY and CDR2 SYGVKD. This CDR3 region has 14 residues. As DNA, the CDR3 is TGTGCCATCAGTGTATCGACAGAGGGACCCGAGCAGTACTTC. It encodes CAISVSTEGPEQYF.

The CDR3 reads CSASRDGDGHEQFF. The CDR3 DNA reads TGCAGCGCGAGCCGGGACGGGGACGGCCATGAGCAGTTCTTC. This chain joins TRBV29-1 and TRBJ2-1; either TRBD1 or TRBD2 may fit D (5 bases each). The V gene lost 7 bases and the J gene lost 8 bases, with 21 bases spanning the gap. CDR3 length: 14 amino acids. CDR1 SQVTM and CDR2 ANQGSEA come from the germline V gene.

The V call is TRBV7-3, the J call TRBJ2-1; no clear D. This CDR3 is 13 amino acids long. CDR1 and CDR2 from the germline V gene are SGHTA and FQGTGA. Trimming left V 1 base short and J 2 bases short, with 3 bases between. The CDR3 region has the DNA TGTGCCAGCAGCTTAAGCGCCTACAATGAGCAGTTCTTC. Protein: CASSLSAYNEQFF.